This T cell receptor beta chain is drawn from a study of blood T cell repertoires in COVID-19. Overall study: Acute-phase and convalescent COVID-19 samples originated in the United States, Italy and Spain. From T cells, B-cell-depleted T cells, or PBMCs came the material, which was cDNA or gDNA.

This clone was seen only once. Study processing details: Nucleated cell number was recorded as an estimate derived from reference gene primer amplification. Profiling relied on immunoSEQ multiplex PCR, and the TCRdb table lists in-frame clones only, not all of them. V and J calls and clone size are copied from that table; D and trimming were computed from the DNA. The table includes about 110,000 clones, roughly 87% detected once. V lost 5 bases, J lost 0 bases, and 4 bases lay in between. Germline CDR1 reads LGHNA; CDR2 reads YNFKEQ. The CDR3 totals 12 residues. Material: peripheral blood. This TCR was sampled from a human donor in a cohort sampled during active COVID-19. The rearrangement joins TRBV4-2 to TRBJ1-2; no clear D gene. DNA for the CDR3: TGTGCCAGCAGCGCGGCTAACTATGGCTACACCTTC. Encoded protein: CASSAANYGYTF.